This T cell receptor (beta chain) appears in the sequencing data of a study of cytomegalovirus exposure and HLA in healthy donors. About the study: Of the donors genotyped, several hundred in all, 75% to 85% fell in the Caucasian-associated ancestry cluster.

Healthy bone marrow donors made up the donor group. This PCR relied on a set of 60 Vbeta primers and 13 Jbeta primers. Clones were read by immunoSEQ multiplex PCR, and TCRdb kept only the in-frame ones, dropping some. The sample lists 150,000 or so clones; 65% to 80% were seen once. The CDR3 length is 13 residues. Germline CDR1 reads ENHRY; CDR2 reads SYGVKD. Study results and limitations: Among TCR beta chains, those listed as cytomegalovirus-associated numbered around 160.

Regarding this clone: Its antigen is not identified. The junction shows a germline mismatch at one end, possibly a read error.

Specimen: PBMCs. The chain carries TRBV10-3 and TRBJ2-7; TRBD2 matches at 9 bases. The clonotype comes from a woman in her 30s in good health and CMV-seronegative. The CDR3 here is CAISGRLLAGPLF. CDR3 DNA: TGTGCCATCAGTGGAAGGCTTCTAGCGGGACCCCTCTTC.